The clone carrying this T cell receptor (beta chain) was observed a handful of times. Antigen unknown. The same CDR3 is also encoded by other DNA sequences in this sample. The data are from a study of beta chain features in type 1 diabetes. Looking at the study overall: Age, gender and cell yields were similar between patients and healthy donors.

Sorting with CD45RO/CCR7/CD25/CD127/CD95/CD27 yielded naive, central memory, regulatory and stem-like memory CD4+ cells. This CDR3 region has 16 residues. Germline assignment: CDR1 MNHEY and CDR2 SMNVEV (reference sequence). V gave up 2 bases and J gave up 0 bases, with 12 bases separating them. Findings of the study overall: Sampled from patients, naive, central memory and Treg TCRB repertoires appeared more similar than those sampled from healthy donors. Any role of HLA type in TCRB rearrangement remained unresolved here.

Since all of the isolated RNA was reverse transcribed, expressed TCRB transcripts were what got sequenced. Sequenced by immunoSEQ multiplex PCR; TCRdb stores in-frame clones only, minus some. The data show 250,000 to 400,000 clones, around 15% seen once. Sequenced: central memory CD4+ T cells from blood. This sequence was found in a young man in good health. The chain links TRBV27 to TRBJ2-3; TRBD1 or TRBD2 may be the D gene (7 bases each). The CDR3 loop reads CASSLRGRESTDTQYF. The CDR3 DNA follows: TGTGCCAGCAGTTTAAGGGGGCGGGAGAGCACAGATACGCAGTATTTT.